The rows below give T cell receptor beta chains drawn from one sample of a study of human T cells and chemical hapten exposure. TCRdb fed the RACE reads into MiXCR, producing one record per CDR3 protein. This table has about 82,000 distinct CDR3 sequences, about 9.4% appearing once. Specimen: whole blood, collected in connection with sensitization to the hapten diphenylcyclopropenone (DPC). The receptors come from a woman aged 45-65 years with alopecia areata. Some clones in this sample may be carry-over from other donors' samples. Each CDR3 is given with its conserved first and last residue. Each record gives: J gene, V gene, D gene, CDR3 protein. The D gene is left open where the match is weak.

J: TRBJ2-1; V: TRBV29-1; D: NA; CDR3: CSFMDYSSNEQFF
J: TRBJ2-5; V: TRBV18; D: TRBD1; CDR3: CASSPGQIETQYF
J: TRBJ1-3; V: TRBV20-1; D: NA; CDR3: CSATQNSGNTIYF
J: TRBJ2-1; V: TRBV30; D: NA; CDR3: CAWSQNNEQFF
J: TRBJ2-1; V: TRBV14; D: NA; CDR3: CASSHQQGYNEQFF
J: TRBJ2-1; V: TRBV19; D: NA; CDR3: CASRRGREQFF
J: TRBJ2-2; V: TRBV11-2; D: TRBD2; CDR3: CASSIGGGPTGELFF
J: TRBJ2-3; V: TRBV29-1; D: NA; CDR3: CSVRDHSSTDTQYF
J: TRBJ2-5; V: TRBV18; D: NA; CDR3: CASSPPDQETQYF
J: TRBJ1-2; V: TRBV4-1; D: NA; CDR3: CASSQDSGTVKGYTF
J: TRBJ2-2; V: TRBV12-5; D: NA; CDR3: CASGLVRDRTGELFF
J: TRBJ2-2; V: TRBV3-1; D: NA; CDR3: CASSHTRQDTGELFF
J: TRBJ2-5; V: TRBV18; D: TRBD1; CDR3: CASSRGQGETQYF
J: TRBJ1-1; V: TRBV18; D: TRBD1; CDR3: CASSPFGTGGVQGTEAFF
J: TRBJ2-5; V: TRBV5-4; D: NA; CDR3: CASSLPGKETQYF
J: TRBJ2-5; V: TRBV30; D: NA; CDR3: CAWSSQETQYF
J: TRBJ1-2; V: TRBV6-5; D: TRBD1; CDR3: CASSYSGTGTTGYTF
J: TRBJ1-2; V: TRBV30; D: TRBD1; CDR3: CAWARGRGYGYTF
J: TRBJ2-7; V: TRBV14; D: NA; CDR3: CASSQQGVEQYF
J: TRBJ2-5; V: TRBV5-1; D: NA; CDR3: CVSSSKGLDQETQYF
J: TRBJ2-1; V: TRBV6-2/TRBV6-3; D: NA; CDR3: CASSYSVAETRGTYNEQFF
J: TRBJ1-2; V: TRBV7-6; D: TRBD1; CDR3: CASSPTGDYYSNYGYTF
J: TRBJ2-2; V: TRBV13; D: NA; CDR3: CASSLRGRAQNTGELFF
J: TRBJ2-7; V: TRBV7-2; D: TRBD2; CDR3: CASSTGLAGSDEQYF
J: TRBJ1-1; V: TRBV5-1; D: NA; CDR3: CASSLVGSAFANTEAFF
J: TRBJ1-1; V: TRBV29-1; D: NA; CDR3: CSVEAHWTAVTEAFF
J: TRBJ1-1; V: TRBV29-1; D: NA; CDR3: CSVGGTGGRGTEAFF
J: TRBJ2-1; V: TRBV5-1; D: NA; CDR3: CASSPGYGNEQFF
J: TRBJ2-7; V: TRBV18; D: TRBD1; CDR3: CASSSRDRVSYEQYF
J: TRBJ1-4; V: TRBV12-3/TRBV12-4; D: NA; CDR3: CASSLTAGGYLFF
J: TRBJ2-7; V: TRBV19; D: TRBD1; CDR3: CASSTRTGTNYEQYF
J: TRBJ2-7; V: TRBV4-3; D: NA; CDR3: CASSQGQRYEQYF
J: TRBJ2-4; V: TRBV7-8; D: NA; CDR3: CASSPRTVGNIQYF
J: TRBJ2-1; V: TRBV5-6; D: NA; CDR3: CASSLSWERFNEQFF
J: TRBJ2-7; V: TRBV18; D: NA; CDR3: CASSPSSYEQYF
J: TRBJ2-4; V: TRBV7-2; D: TRBD2; CDR3: CASSGSGYSKNIQYF